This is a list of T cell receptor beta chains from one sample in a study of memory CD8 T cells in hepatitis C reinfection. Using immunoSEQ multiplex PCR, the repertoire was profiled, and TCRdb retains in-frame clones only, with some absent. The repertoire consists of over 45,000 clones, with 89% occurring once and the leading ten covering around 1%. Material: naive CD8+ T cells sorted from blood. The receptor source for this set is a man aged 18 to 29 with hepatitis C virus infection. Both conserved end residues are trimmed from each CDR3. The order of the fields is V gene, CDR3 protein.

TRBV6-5,ASSYYKGDEQF
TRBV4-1,ASSQERDSSYEQY
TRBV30,AWREPGTGDSPLH
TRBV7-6,ASSLVTGPYNEQF
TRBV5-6,ASSLGLVDYGYT
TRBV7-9,ASSHQGTGPIQETQY
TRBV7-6,ASSLVTPSGRRVDEQF
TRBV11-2,ASSLGPRGGFNEQF
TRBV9,ASSVDGGGGSGELF
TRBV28,ASSWSTGTENLNQPQH
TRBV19,ASSISGGAGTQY
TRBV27,ASSWGGRSYEQY
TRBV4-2,ASSQEHNPLH
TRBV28,ASSAISGTENIQY
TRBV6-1,ASSEAQGARNEQF
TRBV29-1,SVDGILAEGQGGTEAF
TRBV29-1,SVIFGGDTQH
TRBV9,ASSVDDRGGDEQF
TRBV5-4,ASSSPGAAGEFSYQETQY
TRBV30,AWSEGEGYTDTQY
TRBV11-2,ASSLGGGQGYT
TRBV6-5,ASSPGQGSQPQH
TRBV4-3,ASSHPPGLAGGGLGGELF
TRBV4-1,ASSQDNGELF
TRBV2,ASSGTGEWWGYT
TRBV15,ATSSNPGLAGAYEQY
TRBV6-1,ASSEETYEQY
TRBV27,ASSFSSRGTDTQY
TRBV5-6,ASSLAGGTDTQY
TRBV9,ASSPSGKSTDTQY
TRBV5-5,ASSLWGEITEAF
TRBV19,ASSPGGDGELF
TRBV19,ASSPKTGNTGELF
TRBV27,ASALTSGSYNEQF
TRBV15,ATSARRTGPADTQY
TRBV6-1,ASSSEAGIQY
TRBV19,ASSIGSGLNTEAF
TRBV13,ASSAGLAGAYNEQF
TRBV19,ASSIGSAASSYNEQF
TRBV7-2,ASNMEDIRTDTQY
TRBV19,ASSIDQGEETQY
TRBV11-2,ASSLPGGREWYEQY
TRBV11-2,ASSLGQVWETQY
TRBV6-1,ASSDAPGGEQY
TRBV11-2,ASSLTEETQY
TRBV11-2,ASSLDGAASQPQH
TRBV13,ASSLERGSSYNEQF
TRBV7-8,ASSRTGEEKLF
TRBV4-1,ASSQDASVSSYEQY
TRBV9,ASSEGLAGGFYEQY
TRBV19,ASSIGSSYEQY
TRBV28,AGSGQRDWEQY
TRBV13,ASSLGMGPIYNEQF
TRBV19,ASSMWADSPLH
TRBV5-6,ASSRLDDEQF
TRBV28,ASSPSQGPTDTQY
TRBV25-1,ASAGTSGRGSTDTQY
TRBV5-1,ASSFDRSYNEQF
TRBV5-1,ASSYGWGVNTEAF